This T cell receptor beta chain was identified in a study of identical twins. Using its own MiXCR run on the 5' RACE reads, TCRdb lists one record per CDR3 protein. The sample shows nearly 900,000 distinct CDR3 sequences, around an eighth of them seen only once. Details on this clonotype: Its antigen remains unknown.

CDR1 SGHNT and CDR2 YENEEA come from the germline V gene. The CDR3 totals 13 residues. V lost 8 bases to trimming and J lost 4 bases, with 13 bases between them. General study findings and limits: Out-of-frame alpha sequences common to twins were enriched for low generation probability.

These data were likewise used in another study, on yellow fever vaccine responses in identical twins.

This chain links TRBV11-3 with TRBJ2-3, with D possibly being TRBD1 (6 bases). The receptor was derived from a woman aged 18-35 years in good health. Sequences were obtained from PBMCs. This CDR3 is CASLQGMADTQYF. Here the CDR3 DNA reads TGTGCCAGCCTACAGGGAATGGCAGATACGCAGTATTTT.